This T cell receptor (beta chain) comes out of a study of post-analysis software for immune sequencing data. Overall study: The disease courses spanned relapsing-remitting, secondary progressive and progressive-relapsing forms of multiple sclerosis.

The sample holds a few counts of this clonotype. Its target is not known. Built from TCR beta cDNA, the libraries had unique molecular identifiers in them. Each CDR3 protein is one row after TCRdb ran MiXCR on the PCR reads. The table lists about 760,000 distinct CDR3 sequences, 25% to 30% of them singletons. Study-level points and caveats: Included in a set of a handful of TRBV segments more frequent in patients than controls were TRBV5-6, TRBV5-1 and TRBV20-1.

Trimming removed 4 bases at V and 1 base at J, with 16 bases between. The germline CDR1 and CDR2 sequences are DFQATT and SNEGSKA (reference sequence). The CDR3 is made up of 15 amino acids. The rearrangement uses TRBV20-1 and TRBJ1-1, with TRBD1 as a possible D gene (5 bases). The origin of this receptor is a girl under 18 with multiple sclerosis. The sequencing sample was made of blood. The CDR3 is CSANRDGGANTEAFF. The CDR3 region has the DNA TGCAGTGCTAACCGGGACGGTGGTGCGAACACTGAAGCTTTCTTT.